This passage covers 24 T cell receptor beta chains from one sample sequenced in a study of shared clonotypes between healthy human individuals. Some clones are missing from TCRdb's copy, which holds only in-frame ones; the method was immunoSEQ multiplex PCR. The sample has 700,000 to 950,000 clones, 96% seen once. Naive CD8 cells were CD45RO-negative, positively selected for CCR7, excluding terminally differentiated effector memory CD45RA+ cells. The sample taken for sequencing was naive CD8+ T cells sorted from blood. Every receptor here comes from a man aged 25-45 years in good health.

The chain links TRBV5-4 to TRBJ1-2; TRBD1 is a possible D gene (6 bases). Trimming shortened V by 3 bases and J by 4 bases, and 16 bases separated the two germline ends. Germline lookup yields CDR1 SGHNT and CDR2 YYREEE (reference sequence). The CDR3 is made up of 15 amino acids. This CDR3 reads CASSSRQAIAYGYTF. In DNA form, the CDR3 reads TGTGCCAGCAGCTCCCGACAGGCGATCGCCTATGGCTACACCTTC.

The chain combines TRBV5-6 with TRBJ2-3; TRBD2 is a possible D gene (5 bases). The length of the CDR3 is 13 residues. Germline V gene data show CDR1 as SGHDT and CDR2 as YYEEEE. The V end was cut by 3 bases, the J end by 3 bases, with 8 bases between. The CDR3 spells CASSYGGTDTQYF. In DNA form, the CDR3 reads TGTGCCAGCAGCTACGGCGGGACAGATACGCAGTATTTT.

The chain employs TRBV6-6 and TRBJ2-7; 9 bases are a match to TRBD2. CDR1 and CDR2 from the germline V gene are MNHNY and SVGAGI (reference sequence). This CDR3 is built from 15 residues. V lost 8 bases, J lost 4 bases, and 12 bases stayed unmatched. CDR3 sequence (DNA): TGTGCCAGCGCAGACGTGGCGGGAGGGATATACGAGCAGTACTTC. It specifies CASADVAGGIYEQYF.

J is TRBJ2-7 and V is TRBV30; D assignment may be TRBD1 or TRBD2 (5 bases each). CDR1 and CDR2 from the germline V gene are GTSNPN and SVGIG (reference sequence). This CDR3 is built from 11 residues. This chain's CDR3 is CASYVGHEQYF. DNA of the CDR3: TGTGCTAGCTACGTGGGACACGAGCAGTACTTC.

This clone has a single count. The chain uses TRBV14 and TRBJ2-1; D is ambiguous. CDR1 and CDR2 from the germline V gene are SGHDN and FVKESK. V was clipped by 1 base and J by 4 bases, with 8 bases between them. This CDR3 comprises 14 residues. The CDR3 is CASSQVGRYNEQFF. CDR3 coding DNA: TGTGCCAGCAGCCAAGTGGGCAGATACAATGAGCAGTTCTTC.

The rearrangement links TRBV7-7 to TRBJ2-3; D call uncertain. CDR1 is SSHAT and CDR2 is FNYEAQ in the germline V gene (reference sequence). Between the trimmed V and J ends, which lost 0 bases and 4 bases, there was a span of 5 bases. The CDR3 sequence is 13 residues long. In nucleotides, the CDR3 is TGTGCCAGCAGCTTAGCCCGCGCAGATACGCAGTATTTT. Its translation is CASSLARADTQYF.

The chain joins TRBV27 to TRBJ1-5; D is possibly TRBD1 (5 bases). The CDR3 contains 13 residues. V gave up 0 bases and J gave up 9 bases, with 9 bases separating them. Germline-derived CDR1 and CDR2 are MNHEY and SMNVEV (reference sequence). Here the CDR3 reads CASSLSAGWPQHF. Here the CDR3 DNA reads TGTGCCAGCAGTTTATCAGCAGGGTGGCCCCAGCATTTT.

This sequence joins TRBV27 and TRBJ2-1; no definite D call. Trimming pared 5 bases from V and 3 bases from J, leaving 8 bases between. Per the germline V gene, CDR1 is MNHEY and CDR2 is SMNVEV (reference sequence). CDR3 length: 13 residues. The CDR3 DNA reads TGTGCCAGCAGTCCGTGGATCTACAATGAGCAGTTCTTC. It is translated as CASSPWIYNEQFF.

The chain uses TRBV7-2 and TRBJ2-7; 7 bases agree with TRBD2. V trimming: 2 bases; J trimming: 6 bases; junction bases outside the gene matches: 7. This CDR3 is 14 amino acids long. The V gene's germline CDR1 is SGHTA and CDR2 FQGNSA. CDR3 amino acids: CASSLWRESPEQYF. The DNA of the CDR3 is TGTGCCAGCAGCTTATGGCGGGAGTCCCCCGAGCAGTACTTC.

V gene TRBV19 combines with J gene TRBJ1-2, with D hard to call. The CDR3 totals 16 residues. The ends were cut back, 5 bases at V and 6 bases at J, with 22 bases in the middle. Germline V gives CDR1 LNHDA, CDR2 SQIVND (reference sequence). CDR3 sequence reads: CASSHPGGREIHGYTF. In DNA, the CDR3 is TGTGCCAGTAGTCATCCTGGCGGGCGAGAAATCCATGGCTACACCTTC.

A word on this clone: One end of the junction is discordant with germline, which a read error may explain. Other DNA sequences from this sample encode an identical CDR3 as well. The chain couples TRBV13 to TRBJ2-7, with D perhaps matching TRBD2 (5 bases). The germline V gene encodes CDR1 PRHDT and CDR2 FYEKMQ (reference sequence). The CDR3 spans 14 residues. The CDR3 bases are TGTGCCAGTAGCTTTAGGGAGCAAGATTACGAGCAGTACTTC. It yields the protein CASSFREQDYEQYF. The complete variable domain, with remaining parts taken from reference TRBV13 and TRBJ2-7, reads AAGVIQSPRHLIKEKRETATLKCYPIPRHDTVYWYQQGPGQDPQFLISFYEKMQSDKGSIPDRFSAQQFSDYHSELNMSSLELGDSALYFCASSFREQDYEQYFGPGTRLTVT.

This chain uses TRBV15 with TRBJ2-2; no clear D. Trimming left V 3 bases short and J 7 bases short, with 6 bases between. From germline, CDR1 is LNHNV and CDR2 YYDKDF (reference sequence). CDR3 length equals 12 residues. The CDR3 DNA follows: TGTGCCACCAGCAGGGGCCTCGGGGAGCTGTTTTTT. Residues: CATSRGLGELFF.

The V gene is TRBV7-9, the J gene TRBJ2-1; TRBD1 might be the D (6 bases). The CDR3 consists of 12 residues. Per germline, CDR1 SEHNR and CDR2 FQNEAQ (reference sequence). V was clipped by 6 bases and J by 9 bases, with 12 bases between them. The CDR3 bases are TGTGCCAGCAGTCGGGACACGGTTGAGCAGTTCTTC. As protein: CASSRDTVEQFF.

This clone has only one observation. The junction departs from germline at one end; a sequencing error may be responsible. The DNA for the CDR3 is TGTGCCAGCAGCCCTCGGACTAGCGGGAGGGCTCTTAAACTCTTC. Its translation is CASSPRTSGRALKLF. This sequence joins TRBV7-8 and TRBJ2-1; 15 nucleotides agree with TRBD2. The CDR3 contains 15 residues. Germline values: CDR1 SGHVS, CDR2 FQNEAQ.

The chain uses TRBV28 and TRBJ2-2; the D is unclear. Per germline, CDR1 MDHEN and CDR2 SYDVKM. Trimming cost V 6 bases and J 7 bases, with 6 bases left between them. The CDR3 runs to 11 residues. The CDR3 sequence is CASSQSGELFF. CDR3 DNA: TGTGCCAGCAGCCAGAGCGGGGAGCTGTTTTTT.

The chain joins TRBV7-9 to TRBJ1-2; no clear D. Germline CDR1 is SEHNR and CDR2 is FQNEAQ (reference sequence). V was trimmed by 3 bases and J by 4 bases, leaving 12 bases between them. This CDR3 has 14 residues. CDR3 sequence: CASSFLQDPYGYTF. Written as DNA, the CDR3 is TGTGCCAGCAGCTTCCTCCAGGACCCCTATGGCTACACCTTC.

The J gene is TRBJ2-5, the V gene TRBV4-1, with TRBD1 identical over 10 bases. The germline gives CDR1 MGHRA, CDR2 YSYEKL. This CDR3 spans 17 amino acids. J was trimmed by 1 base and V by 3 bases; bases with no gene match: 8. CDR3 residues: CASSQPGTGVTQETQYF. Here the CDR3 DNA reads TGCGCCAGCAGCCAGCCCGGGACAGGGGTAACCCAAGAGACCCAGTACTTC.

This chain links TRBV5-1 with TRBJ2-7; D is perhaps TRBD2 (6 bases). Germline V gene lookup returns CDR1 SGHRS and CDR2 YFSETQ. Trimming took 0 bases from V and 4 from J, leaving 11 bases between them. The CDR3 length is 14 residues. The CDR3 loop reads CASSLAGVLYEQYF. CDR3 in DNA: TGCGCCAGCAGCTTGGCGGGAGTACTATACGAGCAGTACTTC.

This clone was seen once. CDR3 amino acids: CSVEGEGRRYEQYF. The CDR3 bases are TGCAGCGTTGAAGGGGAAGGCAGGCGCTACGAGCAGTACTTC. V and J are TRBV29-1 and TRBJ2-7; D unclear. The CDR3 covers 14 residues. Germline V gene sequence: CDR1 SQVTM, CDR2 ANQGSEA. The V and J ends lost 1 base and 3 bases respectively, with 13 bases between them.

J is TRBJ2-7 and V is TRBV10-3; D is uncertain. Germline V gene lookup returns CDR1 ENHRY and CDR2 SYGVKD. The V end was cut by 5 bases, the J end by 1 base, with 9 bases between. The CDR3 runs 13 residues. CDR3 nucleotide sequence: TGTGCCATCAGTAGTAGTGAGTCCTACGAGCAGTACTTC. The encoded protein is CAISSSESYEQYF.

The chain recombines TRBV6-1 with TRBJ1-5; no definite D call. CDR3 length: 14 residues. Germline CDR1 reads MNHNS; CDR2 reads SASEGT. Trimming stripped 1 base from V and 7 bases from J, with 11 bases between. CDR3 DNA: TGTGCCAGCAGTGAAGATGGAGCCTTACAGCCCCAGCATTTT. Translated, it gives CASSEDGALQPQHF.

J is TRBJ1-5 and V is TRBV7-8; D may be TRBD1 (6 bases). Per germline, CDR1 SGHVS and CDR2 FQNEAQ. This CDR3 has 16 amino acids. Deletions cut 5 bases from V and 2 bases from J, with 16 bases between. The CDR3 DNA reads TGTGCCAGCAGCCCCAGGCTGGACAGTGGCAATCAGCCCCAGCATTTT. It specifies CASSPRLDSGNQPQHF.

Here the CDR3 reads CASSLGTGNKETQYF. The CDR3 region has the DNA TGTGCCAGCAGCTTAGGGACAGGGAATAAAGAGACCCAGTACTTC. V gene TRBV11-2 combines with J gene TRBJ2-5, with 8 bases identical to TRBD1. With V trimmed by 1 base and J by 3 bases, 4 bases remained unmatched. Germline-derived CDR1 and CDR2 are SGHAT and FQNNGV. The CDR3 is 15 amino acids.

This rearrangement joins TRBV9 to TRBJ2-3; D not certain. The germline V gene has CDR1 SGDLS and CDR2 YYNGEE. With 2 bases removed from V and 4 bases from J, the gap between germline ends came to 5 bases. The CDR3 spans 12 residues. In DNA form, the CDR3 reads TGTGCCAGCAGCGTGCCGGCAGATACGCAGTATTTT. Amino acids: CASSVPADTQYF.